This T cell receptor beta chain was profiled in a study of T cell responses to AZD1222 COVID-19 vaccine. General study results and limits: The CD4 TCRs associated with vaccination extended across spike and predominated at 160-218 and 743-854.

Using immunoSEQ multiplex PCR, the repertoire was profiled, and TCRdb retains in-frame clones only, with some absent. The sample consists of roughly 140,000 clones, approximately 89% of them appearing once. This CDR3 comprises 15 residues. Trimming removed 5 bases from V and 3 bases from J, with 17 bases in between. CDR1 and CDR2 (germline): MNHEY, SVGAGI. On this clone itself: Its antigen is unidentified.

V and J are TRBV6-5 and TRBJ2-7, with D possibly TRBD1 on 6 matching bases. Source: peripheral blood, taken on day 0 of MenACWY control vaccination. The clonotype comes from an adult in good health. In nucleotides, the CDR3 is TGTGCCAGCAGTACCCTACCGGGACAAAGCTACGAGCAGTACTTC. Its translation: CASSTLPGQSYEQYF.